This paragraph covers one T cell receptor (beta chain) sequence. Its antigen is undetermined. Collection occurred without any documented infections or immune events in donors. Between the trimmed V and J ends, which lost 0 bases and 2 bases, there was a span of 11 bases. CDR3 length equals 16 residues. The germline V gene has CDR1 LGHNA and CDR2 YNFKEQ. This sample is part of a study of identifying expanded T cells in peripheral blood. General study results and limits: Over two and four weeks, about 16.4 and 19 clones changed, versus more than 1 between replicates. Clone count variance between roughly 2-week samples rose with total template count.

Produced via immunoSEQ multiplex PCR; TCRdb's table is partial and in-frame only. Of about 100,000 clones in the sample, over 70% were seen once. Sequenced: blood. The sequence was obtained from a person aged 18-70 years in good health. V usage is TRBV4-2 and J usage is TRBJ1-3, with D hard to call. The CDR3: CASSQEGRAAGNTIYF. The CDR3 bases are TGTGCCAGCAGCCAAGAGGGCCGGGCGGCTGGAAACACCATATATTTT.